This TCR beta chain was captured in a study of CDR3 diversity in severe acne. Trimming shortened V by 8 bases and J by 3 bases, and 11 bases separated the two germline ends. The germline gives CDR1 SNHLY, CDR2 FYNNEI. This CDR3 has 13 amino acids. This clonotype occurred many times. TCRdb re-called the PCR reads with MiXCR, one entry per CDR3 protein. The sample includes roughly 79,000 distinct CDR3 sequences, 45% to 50% of them seen just once. This receptor was obtained from a male donor with severe acne vulgaris. Sequencing was performed on blood. The chain is built from TRBV2 and TRBJ2-1; unclear D gene. This chain's CDR3 is CASLVGFYNEQFF. The DNA for the CDR3 is TGTGCCAGCTTAGTCGGCTTCTACAATGAGCAGTTCTTC.